Below, 9 T cell receptor beta chains from the same sample are listed, as sequenced in a study of CD4 T cells in relation to SARS-CoV-2 and coronaviruses. Their cognate antigens are unknown. TCRdb keeps only in-frame clones here, not all; method: immunoSEQ multiplex PCR. The table records roughly 30,000 clones, roughly 72% of them present only once. Unexposed donor CD4+ T cells date from about 2011-2018, before the COVID-19 pandemic. Isolation of CD4+ T cells took place after less than 11 days in culture. The source material was CD4+ T cells from PBMCs, cultured in vitro. These receptors all stem from a human donor in good health.

The rearrangement links TRBV4-3 to TRBJ1-5, with unresolved D. CDR1 and CDR2 from the germline V gene are LGHNA and YSLEER. The CDR3 has 14 residues. Trimming pared 0 bases from V and 4 bases from J, leaving 7 bases between. The CDR3 DNA follows: TGCGCCAGCAGCCAAGATTTGCGGAATCAGCCCCAGCATTTT. It encodes CASSQDLRNQPQHF.

V gene TRBV5-1 combines with J gene TRBJ2-5; 9 bases fit TRBD2. This CDR3 has 15 amino acids. J was trimmed by 1 base and V by 2 bases; bases with no gene match: 3. The germline gives CDR1 SGHRS, CDR2 YFSETQ. The CDR3 region is CASSFTSGFQETQYF. As DNA, the CDR3 is TGCGCCAGCAGCTTTACTAGCGGGTTCCAAGAGACCCAGTACTTC.

The chain couples TRBV14 to TRBJ2-3; 12 bases fit TRBD2. Germline lookup yields CDR1 SGHDN and CDR2 FVKESK. The CDR3 has 17 amino acids. V lost 3 bases and J lost 1; bases outside the gene matches: 5. The CDR3 DNA sequence: TGTGCCAGCAGCCACCCGCGGACTAGCGGGGGCACAGATACGCAGTATTTT. It translates to CASSHPRTSGGTDTQYF. The full variable domain, in which reference TRBV14 and TRBJ2-3 provide the parts outside the CDR3, is EAGVTQFPSHSVIEKGQTVTLRCDPISGHDNLYWYRRVMGKEIKFLLHFVKESKQDESGMPNNRFLAERTGGTYSTLKVQPAELEDSGVYFCASSHPRTSGGTDTQYFGPGTRLTVL.

J is TRBJ2-7 and V is TRBV7-2; D gene unclear. The CDR3 has 14 amino acids. V was clipped by 5 bases and J by 0 bases, with 11 bases between them. The germline V gene has CDR1 SGHTA and CDR2 FQGNSA. The CDR3 here is CASSPRRDSYEQYF. CDR3 DNA: TGTGCCAGCAGCCCACGAAGGGACTCCTACGAGCAGTACTTC. The whole variable domain, remainder taken from reference TRBV7-2 and TRBJ2-7, is GAGVSQSPSNKVTEKGKDVELRCDPISGHTALYWYRQSLGQGLEFLIYFQGNSAPDKSGLPSDRFSAERTGGSVSTLTIQRTQQEDSAVYLCASSPRRDSYEQYFGPGTRLTVT.

The chain joins TRBV7-3 to TRBJ2-1; a weak D match, TRBD2 (5 bases). Per the germline V gene, CDR1 is SGHTA and CDR2 is FQGTGA. CDR3 length: 13 amino acids. V dropped 5 bases and J dropped 0 bases, with 5 bases sitting between them. The CDR3 DNA reads TGTGCCAGCAGCCGGGACTCCTACAATGAGCAGTTCTTC. Translated: CASSRDSYNEQFF. The variable domain in full, completed from reference TRBV7-3 and TRBJ2-1, reads GAGVSQTPSNKVTEKGKYVELRCDPISGHTALYWYRQSLGQGPEFLIYFQGTGAADDSGLPNDRFFAVRPEGSVSTLKIQRTERGDSAVYLCASSRDSYNEQFFGPGTRLTVL.

The sample holds one count of this clone. This chain connects TRBV3-1 (or the pseudogene TRBV3-2) to TRBJ2-1; 10 nucleotides match TRBD1. Germline V CDR1 and CDR2: LGHDT, YNNKEL (reference sequence). The CDR3 is made up of 17 amino acids. V gave up 3 bases and J gave up 4 bases; unmatched junction bases: 9. The CDR3 reads CASSHRDRGRFYNEQFF. For the CDR3, the DNA is TGTGCCAGCAGCCATCGTGACAGGGGGCGCTTTTACAATGAGCAGTTCTTC.

This clone was detected only once. V is TRBV27 and J is TRBJ2-7, with unresolved D. V lost 4 bases and J 0 bases, leaving 13 bases between the germline ends. The CDR3 has 15 residues. CDR1 is MNHEY and CDR2 is SMNVEV in the germline V gene (reference sequence). The CDR3 spells CASSSVRVRSYEQYF. CDR3 nucleotides: TGTGCCAGCAGTTCCGTTCGGGTACGCTCCTACGAGCAGTACTTC.

V is TRBV11-3 and J is TRBJ2-2; no firm D call. V lost 2 bases, J lost 1 base, and 2 bases lay in between. The CDR3 contains 13 residues. Germline values: CDR1 SGHNT, CDR2 YENEEA. CDR3 region: CASSLRNTGELFF. The CDR3 DNA sequence: TGTGCCAGCAGCTTACGGAACACCGGGGAGCTGTTTTTT.

The chain combines TRBV7-8 with TRBJ2-7; the D is unclear. Germline CDR1 SGHVS, CDR2 FQNEAQ. V was pared by 5 bases and J by 0 bases, with 2 bases between. CDR3 length: 11 amino acids. The CDR3 protein is CASSVSYEQYF. The DNA of the CDR3 is TGTGCCAGCAGCGTCTCCTACGAGCAGTACTTC. Based on the CDR3 plus reference TRBV7-8 and TRBJ2-7, the full variable domain is GAGVSQSPRYKVAKRGQDVALRCDPISGHVSLFWYQQALGQGPEFLTYFQNEAQLDKSGLPSDRFFAERPEGSVSTLKIQRTQQEDSAVYLCASSVSYEQYFGPGTRLTVT.